The sequence of this T cell receptor (beta chain) was determined in a study of blood T cell repertoires in COVID-19. As for the study in general: Spain, Italy and the United States supplied samples that represented acute and convalescent COVID-19.

TCRdb keeps only in-frame clones here, not all; method: immunoSEQ multiplex PCR. The table has about 230,000 clones, about 79% seen once. Germline CDR1 SGHNT, CDR2 YYREEE (reference sequence). The CDR3 has 15 amino acids. The junction had 8 bases not matched to a gene; V was cut back by 4 bases and J by 6 bases. This clone is a singleton in its sample. J is TRBJ2-2 and V is TRBV5-4; 8 positions agree with TRBD2. Sequencing used peripheral blood. The receptor was isolated from a man aged 40-55 years who had recovered from COVID-19. CDR3: CASSQREFVAGELFF. In DNA form, the CDR3 reads TGTGCCAGCAGCCAGCGGGAGTTCGTAGCCGGGGAGCTGTTTTTT.